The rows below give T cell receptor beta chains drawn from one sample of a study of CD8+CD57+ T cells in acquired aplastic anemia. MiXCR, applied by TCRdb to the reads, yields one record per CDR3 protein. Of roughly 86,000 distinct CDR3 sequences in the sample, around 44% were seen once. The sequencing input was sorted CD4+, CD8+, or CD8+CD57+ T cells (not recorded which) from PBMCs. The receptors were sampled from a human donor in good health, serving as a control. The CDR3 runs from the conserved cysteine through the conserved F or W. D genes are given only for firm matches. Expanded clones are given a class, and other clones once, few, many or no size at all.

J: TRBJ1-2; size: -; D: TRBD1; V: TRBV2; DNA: TGTGCTAGATCCAACAGGGGAACTAACTATGGCTACACCTTC; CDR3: CARSNRGTNYGYTF
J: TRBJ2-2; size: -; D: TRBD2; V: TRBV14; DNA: TGTGCCAGCAGCCCTCGGACTAGCGGGAGAATCTCCGGGGAGCTGCTTTTT; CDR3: CASSPRTSGRISGELLF
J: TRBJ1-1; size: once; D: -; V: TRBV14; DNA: TGTGCCAGCAGCCAAGGGGTTTCAGGAAGGGCTTTCTTT; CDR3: CASSQGVSGRAFF
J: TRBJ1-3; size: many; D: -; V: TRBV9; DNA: TGTGCCAGCAGCGCTTCCAGGGGAGCTGGAAACACCATATATTTT; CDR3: CASSASRGAGNTIYF
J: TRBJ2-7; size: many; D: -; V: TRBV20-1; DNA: TGCGGAAACAGGGTCCTTATATACGAGCAGTACTTC; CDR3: CGNRVLIYEQYF
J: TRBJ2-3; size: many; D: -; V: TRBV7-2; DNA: TGTGCCAGCAGCTTAGCGAGCCTCACAGATACGCAGTATTTT; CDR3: CASSLASLTDTQYF
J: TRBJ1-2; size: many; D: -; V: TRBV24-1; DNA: TGTGCCACCAGTGATTCGGTGTATGGCTACACCTTC; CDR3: CATSDSVYGYTF
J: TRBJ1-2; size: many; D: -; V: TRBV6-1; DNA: TGTGCCAGCAACCCCGAGGGGGTGTCGGGGGATGGCTACACCTTC; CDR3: CASNPEGVSGDGYTF
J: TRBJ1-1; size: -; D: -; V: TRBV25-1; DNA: TGTGCCAGCAGTGAACCCGTTAGCACTGAAGCTTTCTTT; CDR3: CASSEPVSTEAFF
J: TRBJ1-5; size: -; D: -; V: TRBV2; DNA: TGTGCCAGCAACAACCAGGTTAGCAATCAGCCCCAGCATTTT; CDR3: CASNNQVSNQPQHF
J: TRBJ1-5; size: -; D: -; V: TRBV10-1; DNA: TGTGCCAGCATGAAGACACAAGCATATTATAGCAATCAGCCCCAGCATTTT; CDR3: CASMKTQAYYSNQPQHF
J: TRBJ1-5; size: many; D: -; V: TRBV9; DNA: TGTGCCAGCAGCGGAGCCCAGGGAGCCCAGCATTTT; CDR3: CASSGAQGAQHF
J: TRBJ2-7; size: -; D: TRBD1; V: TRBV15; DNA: TGTGCCACCGGCAGGGAACAGGGGACCTACGAGCAGTACTTC; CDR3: CATGREQGTYEQYF
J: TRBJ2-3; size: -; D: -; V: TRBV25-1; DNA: TGTGCCAGCAGTTACAGGGACACAGATACGCAGTATTTT; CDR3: CASSYRDTDTQYF
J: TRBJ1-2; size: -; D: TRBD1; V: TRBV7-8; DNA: TGTGCCAGCACTCGGGACAGCACTAACTATGGCTACACCTTC; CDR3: CASTRDSTNYGYTF
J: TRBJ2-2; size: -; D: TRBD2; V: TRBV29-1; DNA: TGCAGCGTTGAAGGGGGACTAAACACCGGGGAGCTGTTTTTT; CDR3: CSVEGGLNTGELFF
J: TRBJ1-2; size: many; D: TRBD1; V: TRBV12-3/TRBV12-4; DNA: TGTGCCATTTTCCCCGGGACAGGGAAAGGCTACACCTTC; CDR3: CAIFPGTGKGYTF
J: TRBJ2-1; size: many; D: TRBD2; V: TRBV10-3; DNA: TGTGCCATCAGTGAGTCCTCGGGACTAGAGACCTACAATGAGCAGTTCTTC; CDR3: CAISESSGLETYNEQFF
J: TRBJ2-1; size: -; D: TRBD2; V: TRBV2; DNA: TGTGCCAGCAGTGCGGCTAGCGGGGGCCGTTACAATGAGCAGTTCTTC; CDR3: CASSAASGGRYNEQFF
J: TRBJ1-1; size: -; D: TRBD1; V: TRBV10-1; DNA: TGCGCCAGCACGATCGACCGGGACAGAAACACTGAAGCTTTCTTT; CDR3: CASTIDRDRNTEAFF
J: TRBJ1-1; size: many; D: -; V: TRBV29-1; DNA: TGCAGCGTTGTGGTCGGGCAGGGCACTGAAGCTTTCTTT; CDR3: CSVVVGQGTEAFF
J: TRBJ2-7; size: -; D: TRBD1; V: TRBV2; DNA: TGTGCCAGCAGTGAGGGACAGGGGGTGGGGATCAACGAGCAGTACTTC; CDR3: CASSEGQGVGINEQYF
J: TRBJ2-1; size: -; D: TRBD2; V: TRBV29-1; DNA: TGCAGCGTTGAAGGACTAGCGGGGGCTACGAGCTCCTACAATGAGCAGTTCTTC; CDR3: CSVEGLAGATSSYNEQFF
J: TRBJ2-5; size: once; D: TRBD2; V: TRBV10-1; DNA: TGCGCCAGCAGTGAGTCGGGCGGGAGAGTGACCCAGTACTTC; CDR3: CASSESGGRVTQYF
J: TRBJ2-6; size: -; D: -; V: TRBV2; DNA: TGTGCCAGCAATCCCGGGACAGGGGCCAACGTCCTGACTTTC; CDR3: CASNPGTGANVLTF
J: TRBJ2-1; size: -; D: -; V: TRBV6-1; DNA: TGTGCCAGCAGTGAAGATCCGGGACCTACCTACAATGAGCAGTTCTTC; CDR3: CASSEDPGPTYNEQFF
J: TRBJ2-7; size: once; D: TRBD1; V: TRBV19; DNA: TGTGCCAGTAGTCCGGACAGGGACTACGAGCAGTACTTC; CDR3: CASSPDRDYEQYF
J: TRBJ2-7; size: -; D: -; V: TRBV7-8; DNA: TGTGCCAGCAGCCTCCGGGTTTACGACCAGTGCTTC; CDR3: CASSLRVYDQCF
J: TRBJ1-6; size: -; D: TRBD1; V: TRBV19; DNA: TGTGCCAGTATCGACGGACAGGGAGGTTCACCCCTCCACTTT; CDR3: CASIDGQGGSPLHF
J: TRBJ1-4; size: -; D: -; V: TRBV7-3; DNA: TGTGCCAGCCCCGGACTGACTAATGAAAAACTGTTTTTT; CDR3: CASPGLTNEKLFF
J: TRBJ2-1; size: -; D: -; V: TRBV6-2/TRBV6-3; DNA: TGTGCCAGCAGTTCGCGCTCCGAGGAAAGGAAGAATGAGCAGTTCTTC; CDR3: CASSSRSEERKNEQFF
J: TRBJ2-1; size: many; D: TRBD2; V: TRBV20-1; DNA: TGCAGTGCTAAGACTAGCGGGAGACCACTCAATGAGCAGTTCTTC; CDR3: CSAKTSGRPLNEQFF
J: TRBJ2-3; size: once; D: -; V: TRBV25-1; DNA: TGTGCCAGCAGGGGGGGCACAGATACGCAGTATTTT; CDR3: CASRGGTDTQYF
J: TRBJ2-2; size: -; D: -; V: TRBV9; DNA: TGTGCCAGCAGCGGAAAAGACGAACTGAACACCGGGGAGCTGTTTTTT; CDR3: CASSGKDELNTGELFF
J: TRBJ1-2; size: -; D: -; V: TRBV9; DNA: TGTGCCAGCAGTGTCGGCGATTCATCGGGTGGCTACACCTTC; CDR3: CASSVGDSSGGYTF
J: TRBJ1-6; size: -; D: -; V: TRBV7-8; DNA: TGTGCCAGCAGCCAAGGGGCGGGTTCACCCCTCCACTTT; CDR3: CASSQGAGSPLHF
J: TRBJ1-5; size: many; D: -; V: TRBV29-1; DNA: TGCAGCGTTACGGTGGGGCGGGGGAGCAATCAGCCCCAGCATTTT; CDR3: CSVTVGRGSNQPQHF
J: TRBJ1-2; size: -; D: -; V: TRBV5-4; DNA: TGTGCCAGCGAAACTTGGGGGCGGAACTATGGCTACACCTTC; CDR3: CASETWGRNYGYTF
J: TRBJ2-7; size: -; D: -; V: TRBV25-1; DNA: TGTGCCAGCAGTCCAAACTACGAGCAGTACTTC; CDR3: CASSPNYEQYF
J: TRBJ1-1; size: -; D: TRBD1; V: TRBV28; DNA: TGTGCCAGCAGTTTGAGACCCGGGACAGCTCCTAAAGCGAACACTGAAGCTTTCTTT; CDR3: CASSLRPGTAPKANTEAFF
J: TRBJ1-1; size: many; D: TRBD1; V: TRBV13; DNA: TGTGCCAGCAGCCCAGGGACAGGGCAGGCTTTCTTT; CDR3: CASSPGTGQAFF
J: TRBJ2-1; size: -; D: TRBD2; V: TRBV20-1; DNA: TGCAGTGCGCTGGGGACTAGCGGATACAGTGAGCAGTCCTTC; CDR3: CSALGTSGYSEQSF
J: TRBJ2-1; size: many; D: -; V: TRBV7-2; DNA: TGTGCCAGCAGCGTAAGGGGGGCGTCCTACAATGAGCAGTTCTTC; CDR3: CASSVRGASYNEQFF
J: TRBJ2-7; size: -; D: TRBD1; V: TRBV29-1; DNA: TGCAGCACGAGACAGGGGACCGACGAGCAGTACTTC; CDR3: CSTRQGTDEQYF
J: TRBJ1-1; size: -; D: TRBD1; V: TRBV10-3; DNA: TGTGCCATCACTCCGGACAGGGCGGGCACTGAAGCTTTCTTT; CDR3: CAITPDRAGTEAFF
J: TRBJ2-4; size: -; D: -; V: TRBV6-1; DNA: TGTGCCAGCAGTGGCGGACAGAGCGGTAGCGACACTCAGTACTTC; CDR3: CASSGGQSGSDTQYF
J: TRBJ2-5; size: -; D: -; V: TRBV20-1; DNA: TGCAGTGCTAGGTCGACACAACAAGAGACCCAGTACTTC; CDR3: CSARSTQQETQYF
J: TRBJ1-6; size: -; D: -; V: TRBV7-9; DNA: TGTGCCAGCAGCGTCAACCTCGTCTCACCCCTCCACTTT; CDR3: CASSVNLVSPLHF
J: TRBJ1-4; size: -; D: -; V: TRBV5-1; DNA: TGCGCCAGCAGACTACGGGAAAAACTGTTTTTT; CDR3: CASRLREKLFF
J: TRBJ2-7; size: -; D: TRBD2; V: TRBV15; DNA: TGTGCCACCAGCAGAGAGGGACTAGCAAGCTCCTACGAGCAGTACTTC; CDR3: CATSREGLASSYEQYF
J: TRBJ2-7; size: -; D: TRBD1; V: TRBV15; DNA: TGTGCCACCAGCACGCCGGGACAGGCCGGGGAGCAGTACTTC; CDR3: CATSTPGQAGEQYF
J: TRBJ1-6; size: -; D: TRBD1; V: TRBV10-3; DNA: TGTGCCATCAGTGAGATTCCAGGGGGCAACTATAATTCACCCCTCCACTTT; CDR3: CAISEIPGGNYNSPLHF
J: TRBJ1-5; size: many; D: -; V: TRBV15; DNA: TGTGCCACGGCTGGAGGACATTTCAATCAGCCCCAGCATTTT; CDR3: CATAGGHFNQPQHF